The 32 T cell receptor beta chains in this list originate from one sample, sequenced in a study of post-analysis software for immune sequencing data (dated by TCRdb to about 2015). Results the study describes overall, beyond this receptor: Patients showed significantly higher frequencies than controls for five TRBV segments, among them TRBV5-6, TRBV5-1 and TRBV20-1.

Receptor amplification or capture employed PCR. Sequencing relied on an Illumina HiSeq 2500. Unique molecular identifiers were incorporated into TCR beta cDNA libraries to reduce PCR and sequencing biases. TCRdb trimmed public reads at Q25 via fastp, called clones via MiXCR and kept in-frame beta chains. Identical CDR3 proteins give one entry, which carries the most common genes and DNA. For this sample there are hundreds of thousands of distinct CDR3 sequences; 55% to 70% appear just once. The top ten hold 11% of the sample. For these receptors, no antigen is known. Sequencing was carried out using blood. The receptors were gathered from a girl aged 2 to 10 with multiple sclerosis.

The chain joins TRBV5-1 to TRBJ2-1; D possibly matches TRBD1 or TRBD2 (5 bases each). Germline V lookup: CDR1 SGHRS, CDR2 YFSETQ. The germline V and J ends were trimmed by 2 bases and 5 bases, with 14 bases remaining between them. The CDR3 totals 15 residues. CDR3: CASSLAGAGDNEQFF. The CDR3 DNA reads TGCGCCAGCAGCTTAGCCGGGGCCGGCGACAATGAGCAGTTCTTC. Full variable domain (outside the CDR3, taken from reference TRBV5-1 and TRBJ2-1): KAGVTQTPRYLIKTRGQQVTLSCSPISGHRSVSWYQQTPGQGLQFLFEYFSETQRNKGNFPGRFSGRQFSNSRSEMNVSTLELGDSALYLCASSLAGAGDNEQFFGPGTRLTVL.

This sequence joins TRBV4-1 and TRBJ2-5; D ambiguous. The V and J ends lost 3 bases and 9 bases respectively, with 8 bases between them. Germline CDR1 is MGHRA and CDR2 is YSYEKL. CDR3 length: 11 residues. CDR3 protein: CASSQGFAQYF. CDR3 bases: TGCGCCAGCAGCCAGGGGTTCGCCCAGTACTTC.

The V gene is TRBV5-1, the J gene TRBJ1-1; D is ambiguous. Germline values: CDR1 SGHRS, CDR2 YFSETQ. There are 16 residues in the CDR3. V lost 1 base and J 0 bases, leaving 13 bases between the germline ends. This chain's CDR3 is CASSLNRVLMNTEAFF. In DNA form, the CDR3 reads TGCGCCAGCAGCTTGAATCGGGTCCTAATGAACACTGAAGCTTTCTTT.

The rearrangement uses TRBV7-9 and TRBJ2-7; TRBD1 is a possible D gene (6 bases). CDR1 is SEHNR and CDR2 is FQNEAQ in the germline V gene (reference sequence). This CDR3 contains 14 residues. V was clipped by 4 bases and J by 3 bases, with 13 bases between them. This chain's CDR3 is CASSSDRTDYEQYF. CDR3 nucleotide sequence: TGTGCCAGCAGCTCCGACAGGACCGACTACGAGCAGTACTTC.

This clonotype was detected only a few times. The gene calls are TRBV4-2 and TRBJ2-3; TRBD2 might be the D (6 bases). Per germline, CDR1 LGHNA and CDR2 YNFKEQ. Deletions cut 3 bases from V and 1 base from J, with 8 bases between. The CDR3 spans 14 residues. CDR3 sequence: CASSQAGRTDTQYF. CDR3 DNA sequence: TGTGCCAGCAGCCAGGCGGGGCGCACAGATACGCAGTATTTT.

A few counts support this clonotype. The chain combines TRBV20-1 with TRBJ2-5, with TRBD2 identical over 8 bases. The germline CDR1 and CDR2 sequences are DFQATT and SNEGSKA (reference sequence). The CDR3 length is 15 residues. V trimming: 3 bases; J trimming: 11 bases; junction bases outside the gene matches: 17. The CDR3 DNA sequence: TGCAGTGCTAGCGCAGTAGCGGGGCGATACAATGAGCAGTACTTC. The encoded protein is CSASAVAGRYNEQYF.

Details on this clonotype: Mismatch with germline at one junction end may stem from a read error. This CDR3 reads CTISFQENEKLFF. In DNA, the CDR3 is TGTACCATCAGTTTTCAGGAGAATGAAAAACTGTTTTTT. The genes are TRBV10-3 and TRBJ1-4; D ambiguous. Germline lookup yields CDR1 ENHRY and CDR2 SYGVKD. CDR3 size: 13 residues.

CDR3 DNA: TGCAGCGTTGAAGAAGGTGGGCAGGGCGAACAGCCCCAGCATTTT. This codes for CSVEEGGQGEQPQHF. The gene calls are TRBV29-1 and TRBJ1-5; tentatively, D is TRBD1 (5 bases). Germline CDR1 is SQVTM and CDR2 is ANQGSEA. The CDR3 loop spans 15 amino acids. V was cut by 0 bases and J by 7 bases, with 16 bases left in between.

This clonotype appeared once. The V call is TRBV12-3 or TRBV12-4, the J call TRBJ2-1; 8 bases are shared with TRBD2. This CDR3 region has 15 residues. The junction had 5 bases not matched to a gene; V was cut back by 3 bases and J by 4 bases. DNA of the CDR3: TGTGCCAGCAGTTTCAGGCGGGGGGATTACAATGAGCAGTTCTTC. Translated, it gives CASSFRRGDYNEQFF.

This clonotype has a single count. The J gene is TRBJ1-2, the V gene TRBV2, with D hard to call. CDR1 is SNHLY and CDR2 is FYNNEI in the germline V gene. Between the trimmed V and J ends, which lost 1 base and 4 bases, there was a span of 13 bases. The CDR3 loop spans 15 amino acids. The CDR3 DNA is TGTGCCAGCAGTGAAGGCGGGGAGCTGGGCTATGGCTACACCTTC. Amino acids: CASSEGGELGYGYTF.

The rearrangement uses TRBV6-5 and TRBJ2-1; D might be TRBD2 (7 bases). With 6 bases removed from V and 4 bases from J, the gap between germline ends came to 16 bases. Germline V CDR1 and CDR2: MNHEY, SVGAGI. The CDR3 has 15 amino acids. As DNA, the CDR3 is TGTGCCAGCAGATCGGGGGGCGCGATATACAATGAGCAGTTCTTC. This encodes CASRSGGAIYNEQFF.

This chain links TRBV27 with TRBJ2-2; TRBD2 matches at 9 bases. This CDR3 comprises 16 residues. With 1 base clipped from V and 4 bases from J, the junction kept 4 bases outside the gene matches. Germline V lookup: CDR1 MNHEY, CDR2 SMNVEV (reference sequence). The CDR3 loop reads CASSLYGGGVTGELFF. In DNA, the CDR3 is TGTGCCAGCAGTTTATACGGCGGGGGGGTCACCGGGGAGCTGTTTTTT.

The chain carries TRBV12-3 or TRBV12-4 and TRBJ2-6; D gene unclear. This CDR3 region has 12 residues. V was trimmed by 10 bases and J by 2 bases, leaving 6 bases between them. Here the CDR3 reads CAMGAGANVLTF. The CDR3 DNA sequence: TGTGCCATGGGCGCTGGGGCCAACGTCCTGACTTTC.

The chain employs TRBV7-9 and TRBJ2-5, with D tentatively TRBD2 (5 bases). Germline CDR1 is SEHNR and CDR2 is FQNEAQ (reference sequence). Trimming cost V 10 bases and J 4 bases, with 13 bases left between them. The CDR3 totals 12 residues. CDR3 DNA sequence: TGTGCCACCGGCCGGGCGGGAGAGACCCAGTACTTC. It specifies CATGRAGETQYF.

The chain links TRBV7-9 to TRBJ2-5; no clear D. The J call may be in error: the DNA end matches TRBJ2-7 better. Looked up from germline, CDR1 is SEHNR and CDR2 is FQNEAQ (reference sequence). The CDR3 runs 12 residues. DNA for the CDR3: TGTGCCAGCAGCTTGCAGAGTAGCGAGCAGTACTTC. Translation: CASSLQSSEQYF.

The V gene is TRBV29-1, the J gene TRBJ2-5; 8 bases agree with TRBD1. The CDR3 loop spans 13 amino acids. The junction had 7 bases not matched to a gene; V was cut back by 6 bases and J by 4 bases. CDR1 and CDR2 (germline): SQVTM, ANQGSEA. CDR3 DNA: TGCAGCGTGCGACAGGGGAAGGGAGAGACCCAGTACTTC. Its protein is CSVRQGKGETQYF.

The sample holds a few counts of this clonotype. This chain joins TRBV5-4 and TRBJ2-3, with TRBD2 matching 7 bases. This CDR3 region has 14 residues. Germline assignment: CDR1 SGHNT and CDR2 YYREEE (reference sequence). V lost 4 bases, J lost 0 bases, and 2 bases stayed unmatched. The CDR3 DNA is TGTGCCAGCAGCCGGCGGGAGAGCACAGATACGCAGTATTTT. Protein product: CASSRRESTDTQYF.

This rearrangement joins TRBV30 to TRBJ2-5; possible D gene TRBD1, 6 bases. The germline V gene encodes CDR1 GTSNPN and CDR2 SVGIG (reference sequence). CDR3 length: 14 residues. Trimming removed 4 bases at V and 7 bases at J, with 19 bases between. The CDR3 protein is CAWNPQGRAGTQYF. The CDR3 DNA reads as TGTGCCTGGAATCCGCAGGGGAGAGCAGGGACCCAGTACTTC.

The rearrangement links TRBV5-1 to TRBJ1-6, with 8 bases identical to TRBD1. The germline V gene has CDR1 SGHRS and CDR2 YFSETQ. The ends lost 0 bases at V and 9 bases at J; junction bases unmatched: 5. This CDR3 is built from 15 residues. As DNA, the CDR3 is TGCGCCAGCAGCTTGGATGTACAGGGGGGTTCACCCCTCCACTTT. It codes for CASSLDVQGGSPLHF.

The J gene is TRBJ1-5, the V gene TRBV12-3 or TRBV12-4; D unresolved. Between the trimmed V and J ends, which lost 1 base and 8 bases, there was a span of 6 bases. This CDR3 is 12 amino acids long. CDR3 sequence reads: CASSLGEEPQHF. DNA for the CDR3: TGTGCCAGCAGTTTAGGGGAGGAGCCCCAGCATTTT.

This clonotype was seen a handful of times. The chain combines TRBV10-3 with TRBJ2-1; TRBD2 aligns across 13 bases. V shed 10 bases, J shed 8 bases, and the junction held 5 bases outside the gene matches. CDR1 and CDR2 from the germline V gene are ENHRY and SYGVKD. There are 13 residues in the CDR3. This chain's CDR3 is CATTSGGGYEQFF. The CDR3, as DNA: TGTGCCACAACTAGCGGGGGGGGCTATGAGCAGTTCTTC.

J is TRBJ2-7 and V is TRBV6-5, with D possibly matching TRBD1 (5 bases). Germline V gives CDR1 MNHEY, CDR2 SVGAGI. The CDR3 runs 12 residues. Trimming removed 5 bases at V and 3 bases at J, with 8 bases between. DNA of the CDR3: TGTGCCAGCAGTCACAGGAACTACGAGCAGTACTTC. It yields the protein CASSHRNYEQYF.

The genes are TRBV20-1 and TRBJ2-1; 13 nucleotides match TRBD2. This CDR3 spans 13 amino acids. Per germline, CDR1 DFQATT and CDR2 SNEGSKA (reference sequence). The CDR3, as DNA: TGCAGCCCCTGGACTAGCGGGAGCAATGAGCAGTTCTTC. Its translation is CSPWTSGSNEQFF.

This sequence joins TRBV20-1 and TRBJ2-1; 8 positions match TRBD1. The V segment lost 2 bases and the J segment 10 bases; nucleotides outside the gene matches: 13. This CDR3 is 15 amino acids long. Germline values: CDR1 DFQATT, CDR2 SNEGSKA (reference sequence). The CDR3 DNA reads TGCAGTGCTAGAAGCCCGGGGACAGGCATCAGAGAGCAGTTCTTC. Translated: CSARSPGTGIREQFF.

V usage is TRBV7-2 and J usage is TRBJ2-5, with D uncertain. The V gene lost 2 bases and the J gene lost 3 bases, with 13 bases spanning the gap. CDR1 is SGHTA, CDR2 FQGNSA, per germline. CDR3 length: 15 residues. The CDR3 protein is CASSLSASRKETQYF. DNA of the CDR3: TGTGCCAGCAGCTTAAGCGCGAGCAGGAAAGAGACCCAGTACTTC.

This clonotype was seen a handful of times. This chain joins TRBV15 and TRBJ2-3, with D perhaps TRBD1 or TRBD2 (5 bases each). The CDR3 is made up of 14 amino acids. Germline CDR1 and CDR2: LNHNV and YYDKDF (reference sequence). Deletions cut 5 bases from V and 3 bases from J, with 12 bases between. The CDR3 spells CATSDPGTTDTQYF. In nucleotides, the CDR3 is TGTGCCACCAGCGACCCAGGGACGACAGATACGCAGTATTTT. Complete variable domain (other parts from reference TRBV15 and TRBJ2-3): DAMVIQNPRYQVTQFGKPVTLSCSQTLNHNVMYWYQQKSSQAPKLLFHYYDKDFNNEADTPDNFQSRRPNTSFCFLDIRSPGLGDTAMYLCATSDPGTTDTQYFGPGTRLTVL.

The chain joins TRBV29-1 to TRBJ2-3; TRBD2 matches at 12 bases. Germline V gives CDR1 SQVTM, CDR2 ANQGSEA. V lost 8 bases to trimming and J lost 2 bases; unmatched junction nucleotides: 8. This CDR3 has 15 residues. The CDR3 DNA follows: TGCAGCTCTTCGACTAGCGGGAGACCCACAGATACGCAGTATTTT. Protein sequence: CSSSTSGRPTDTQYF.

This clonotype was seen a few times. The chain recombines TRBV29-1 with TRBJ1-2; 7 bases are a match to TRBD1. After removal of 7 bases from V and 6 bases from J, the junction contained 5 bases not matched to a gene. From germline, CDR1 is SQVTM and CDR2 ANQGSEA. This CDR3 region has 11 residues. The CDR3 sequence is CSDDTGDGYTF. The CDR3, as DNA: TGCAGCGACGATACAGGGGATGGCTACACCTTC.

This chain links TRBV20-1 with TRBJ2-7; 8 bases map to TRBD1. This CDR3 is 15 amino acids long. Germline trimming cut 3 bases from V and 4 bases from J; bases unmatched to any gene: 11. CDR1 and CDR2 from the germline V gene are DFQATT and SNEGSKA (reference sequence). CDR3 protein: CSARDWTGWFYEQYF. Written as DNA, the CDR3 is TGCAGTGCTAGGGACTGGACAGGGTGGTTTTACGAGCAGTACTTC.

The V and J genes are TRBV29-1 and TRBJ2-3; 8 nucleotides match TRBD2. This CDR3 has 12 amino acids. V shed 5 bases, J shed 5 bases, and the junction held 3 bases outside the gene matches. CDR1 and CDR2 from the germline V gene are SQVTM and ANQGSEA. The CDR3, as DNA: TGCAGCGTTATTAGCGGGAAAGATACGCAGTATTTT. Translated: CSVISGKDTQYF.

CDR3 loop: CASSEAPASNEKLFF. As DNA, the CDR3 is TGTGCCAGCAGTGAAGCGCCGGCAAGTAATGAAAAACTGTTTTTT. The J gene is TRBJ1-4, the V gene TRBV6-1; no reliable D call. Per germline, CDR1 MNHNS and CDR2 SASEGT. The length of the CDR3 is 15 residues. V shed 0 bases and J shed 4 bases, with 9 bases lying between them.

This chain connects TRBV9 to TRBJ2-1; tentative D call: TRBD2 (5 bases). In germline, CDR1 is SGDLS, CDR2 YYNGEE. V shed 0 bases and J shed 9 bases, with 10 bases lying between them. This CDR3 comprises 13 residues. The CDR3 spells CASSVESGGEQFF. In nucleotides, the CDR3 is TGTGCCAGCAGCGTAGAGTCAGGAGGTGAGCAGTTCTTC.